A selection of T cell receptor beta chains follows, all from one sample in a study of blood T cells in healthy people across ages. MiXCR was run by TCRdb on the 5' RACE reads, yielding one entry per CDR3 protein. This repertoire shows roughly 1,800,000 distinct CDR3 sequences, 49% found once; its top ten account for approximately 2.1%. The sample comprised blood. The receptors were sampled from a woman aged 35 to 49 in good health. CDR3s leave out the opening cysteine and the closing phenylalanine or tryptophan. Where a row states a size, it is once, few, many or the class of an expanded clone; other rows omit it.

- | TRBV12-3/TRBV12-4 | - | ASSPHMTFSYEQY
TRBJ2-7 | TRBV7-9 | - | ASSDPARGSYEQY
TRBJ2-7 | TRBV6-2/TRBV6-3 | - | ASSTPETVNYEQY
TRBJ2-5 | TRBV19 | once | ASSQQGSETQY
TRBJ2-1 | TRBV6-4 | - | AGLLGGHEQF
TRBJ2-6 | TRBV5-1 | - | ATKDNPGANVLT
TRBJ2-1 | TRBV27 | - | ASSHGIAGGLGEQF
TRBJ2-7 | TRBV6-2/TRBV6-3 | - | ASSYGFVAGLVEQY
TRBJ2-7 | TRBV6-2/TRBV6-3 | - | ASRKTGTGAYEQY
TRBJ2-1 | TRBV10-3 | - | AISEAGGAYNEQF
TRBJ1-5 | TRBV7-9 | - | ASSSGQGTGDNQPQH
TRBJ1-1 | TRBV3-1 | - | ASSRGNEAF
TRBJ2-5 | TRBV7-2 | few | ASSFFERETQY
TRBJ2-5 | TRBV28 | - | ASSRPGGPQY
TRBJ2-5 | TRBV20-1 | - | SARYSQETQY
TRBJ2-5 | TRBV7-2 | - | ASSLPMGRLRPETQY
TRBJ2-5 | TRBV7-2 | many | ASSVDNQETQY
TRBJ2-4 | TRBV27 | few | ASSSRSENIQY
TRBJ2-1 | TRBV20-1 | few | SVPGQSQEQF
TRBJ2-5 | TRBV29-1 | many | SVAQTGSFGETQY
TRBJ1-2 | TRBV6-2/TRBV6-3 | - | ASSYSWTGTNYGYT
TRBJ2-4 | TRBV13 | few | ASSLAGVNIQY
TRBJ2-1 | TRBV13 | - | ASSLGLAGVYGNEQF
TRBJ2-5 | TRBV28 | - | ASSLYRDDQGTRY
- | TRBV5-1 | - | ASSPMRAETQY
- | TRBV12-3/TRBV12-4 | - | ASTQGSEQY
- | TRBV4-2 | - | ASSHPQGKTGMETQY
TRBJ2-3 | TRBV5-6 | - | ASTKLRGLTDTQY
TRBJ2-4 | TRBV20-1 | few | SARTSPDIQY